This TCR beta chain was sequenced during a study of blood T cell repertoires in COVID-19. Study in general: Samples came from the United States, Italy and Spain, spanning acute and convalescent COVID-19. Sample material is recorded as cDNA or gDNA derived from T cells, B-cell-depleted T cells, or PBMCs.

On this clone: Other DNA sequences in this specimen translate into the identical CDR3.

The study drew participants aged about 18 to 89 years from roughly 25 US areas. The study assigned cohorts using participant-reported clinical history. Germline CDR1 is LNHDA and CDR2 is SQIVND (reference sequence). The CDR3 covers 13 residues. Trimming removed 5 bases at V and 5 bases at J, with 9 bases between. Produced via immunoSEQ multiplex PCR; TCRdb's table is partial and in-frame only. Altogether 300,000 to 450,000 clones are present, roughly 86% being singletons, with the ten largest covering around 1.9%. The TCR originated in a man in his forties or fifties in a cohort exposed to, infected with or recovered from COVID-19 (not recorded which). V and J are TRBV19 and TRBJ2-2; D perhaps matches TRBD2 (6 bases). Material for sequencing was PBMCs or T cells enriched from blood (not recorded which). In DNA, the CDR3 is TGTGCCAGTAGTGGAGGGAATACCGGGGAGCTGTTTTTT. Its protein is CASSGGNTGELFF.